The 32 T cell receptor beta chains listed next were all sequenced from one sample in a study of blood T cells in healthy people across ages. A second PCR, run for 7 to 11 cycles, used a sample-barcoded 5' primer plus a J-beta primer mix. TCRdb called the 5' RACE reads again in MiXCR, with one record for every CDR3 protein. The table includes about 670,000 distinct CDR3 sequences, less than 45% detected once. Sequencing input: blood. The receptors derive from an elderly man in good health.

This rearrangement joins TRBV21-1 to TRBJ2-5; the table's D call of TRBD1 was not tested on the DNA. TRBV21-1 is a pseudogene locus. There are 17 residues in the CDR3. CDR3: CASSKRGQGVPQETQYF. The CDR3 DNA sequence: TGTGCCAGCAGCAAAAGAGGGCAGGGGGTCCCCCAAGAGACCCAGTACTTC.

The chain links TRBV9 to TRBJ2-5; 8 bases match TRBD1. The better agreement between TRBJ2-7 and the DNA end casts doubt on the J call. The germline V gene has CDR1 SGDLS and CDR2 YYNGEE. The CDR3 contains 16 residues. The CDR3 loop reads CASSVGKRTGIHEQYF. The CDR3 DNA is TGTGCCAGCAGCGTAGGAAAAAGGACAGGGATCCACGAGCAGTACTTC.

This clonotype has a handful of counts. J is TRBJ2-7 and V is TRBV7-8; 7 bases are a match to TRBD1. The germline V gene encodes CDR1 SGHVS and CDR2 FQNEAQ. The V segment lost 1 base and the J segment 1 base; nucleotides outside the gene matches: 4. The CDR3 is 15 residues long. The CDR3 region is CASSLDLDRSYEQYF. The CDR3 bases are TGTGCCAGCAGCTTAGATCTGGACAGGTCCTACGAGCAGTACTTC.

The chain carries TRBV20-1 and TRBJ2-1; TRBD2 might be the D (6 bases). The J call could be wrong; TRBJ2-7 is a better fit for the DNA end. CDR1 and CDR2 from the germline V gene are DFQATT and SNEGSKA (reference sequence). The CDR3 contains 14 residues. The CDR3 DNA sequence: TGCAGTGCCTACGGGGGAAGCTCCTACAATGAGCAGTACTTC. Protein sequence: CSAYGGSSYNEQYF.

V usage is TRBV6-2 or TRBV6-3 and J usage is TRBJ2-1; a possible D gene is TRBD1 (5 bases). Trimming removed 4 bases at V and 6 bases at J, with 10 bases between. This CDR3 has 13 residues. In germline, CDR1 is MNHEY, CDR2 SVGEGT. Here the CDR3 DNA reads TGTGCCAGCAGTTGGCAGGGCCCCAATGAGCAGTTCTTC. It is translated as CASSWQGPNEQFF.

This clonotype has a handful of counts. The rearrangement links TRBV25-1 to TRBJ2-5; D might be TRBD1 (7 bases). TRBJ2-7 explains the end of the DNA better; the J call may be wrong. The CDR3 spans 15 residues. Germline V gives CDR1 MGHDK, CDR2 SYGVNS. Here the CDR3 DNA reads TGTGCCAGCAGTGGTTACAGGGGACTTTGGGACGAGCAGTACTTC. This encodes CASSGYRGLWDEQYF.

With regard to this clonotype: Sequence at one end of the junction differs from germline and may be a read error. The chain recombines TRBV6-7 with TRBJ2-1, with 8 positions matching TRBD2. TRBV6-7 is an ORF, with its function uncertain. The CDR3 extends over 14 amino acids. The CDR3 DNA reads as TGTGCCGGCAGTGACTCGAGCGGGAGCAATGAGCAGTTCTTC. Protein product: CAGSDSSGSNEQFF.

The V and J genes are TRBV10-3 and TRBJ2-7; the D gene is possibly TRBD1 (5 bases). The CDR3 is made up of 16 amino acids. Trimming removed 0 bases from V and 1 base from J, with 13 bases in between. Germline CDR1 ENHRY, CDR2 SYGVKD. Written as DNA, the CDR3 is TGTGCCATCAGTGAGTCGGGCAGGACAATGTCCTACGAGCAGTACTTC. As protein: CAISESGRTMSYEQYF.

This chain links TRBV7-3 with TRBJ2-3, with TRBD2 matching over 12 bases. Trimming took 5 bases from V and 5 from J; bases not matched to a gene: 5. The CDR3 is 15 amino acids. Germline V CDR1 and CDR2: SGHTA, FQGTGA. The CDR3 region has the DNA TGTGCCAGCAGCCGGCCGGGACTAGCGGGAGATACGCAGTATTTT. Protein sequence: CASSRPGLAGDTQYF. The full variable domain, its missing parts supplied by reference TRBV7-3 and TRBJ2-3, is GAGVSQTPSNKVTEKGKYVELRCDPISGHTALYWYRQSLGQGPEFLIYFQGTGAADDSGLPNDRFFAVRPEGSVSTLKIQRTERGDSAVYLCASSRPGLAGDTQYFGPGTRLTVL.

This chain uses TRBV28 with TRBJ2-5; a possible D gene is TRBD2 (5 bases). Trimming left V 3 bases short and J 0 bases short, with 11 bases between. The CDR3 is made up of 15 amino acids. The V gene's germline CDR1 is MDHEN and CDR2 SYDVKM. The CDR3 region has the DNA TGTGCCAGCAGTTTTGAGGGATCGAACCAAGAGACCCAGTACTTC. Translation gives CASSFEGSNQETQYF.

A single count supports this clonotype. At one boundary the junction diverges from the germline segment, which might be a read error. The chain combines TRBV5-1 with TRBJ2-2; D not certain. CDR1 SGHRS and CDR2 YFSETQ come from the germline V gene. CDR3 length: 13 residues. The CDR3 loop is CASNLVPDRELFF. The CDR3, as DNA: TGCGCCAGCAACTTGGTCCCGGATCGGGAGCTGTTTTTT.

This clonotype was seen more than once but under ten times. The rearrangement uses TRBV6-2 or TRBV6-3 and TRBJ2-7, with D hard to call. V was cut by 0 bases and J by 1 base, with 7 bases left in between. The CDR3 loop spans 14 amino acids. Germline V gene lookup returns CDR1 MNHEY and CDR2 SVGEGT. The CDR3 bases are TGTGCCAGCAGTTACTCTACGCAGTCCTACGAGCAGTACTTC. Encoded protein: CASSYSTQSYEQYF.

This clonotype appeared a few times. CDR3 sequence: CASSPQRSAYGYTF. The DNA for the CDR3 is TGCGCCAGCAGCCCACAGAGGAGTGCCTATGGCTACACCTTC. The chain joins TRBV4-3 to TRBJ1-2; no firm D call. In germline, CDR1 is LGHNA, CDR2 YSLEER. V was shortened by 4 bases and J by 4 bases, with 13 bases between the two germline ends. The length of the CDR3 is 14 residues.

The chain employs TRBV20-1 and TRBJ2-5; D is unclear. The germline CDR1 and CDR2 sequences are DFQATT and SNEGSKA (reference sequence). The CDR3 runs to 10 residues. Trimming removed 7 bases at V and 11 bases at J, with 14 bases between. DNA for the CDR3: TGCAGTGTAGAGTTCGATGAGCAGTACTTC. Translation: CSVEFDEQYF.

This clonotype showed up just a few times. The chain combines TRBV5-1 with TRBJ2-5, with 11 bases fitting TRBD2. V dropped 1 base and J dropped 5; count of bases not matched to a gene: 4. Germline CDR1 is SGHRS and CDR2 is YFSETQ. The CDR3 has 15 residues. CDR3 residues: CASSLQLAGVETQYF. Written as DNA, the CDR3 is TGCGCCAGCAGCTTGCAACTAGCGGGAGTGGAGACCCAGTACTTC.

The J gene is TRBJ2-3, the V gene TRBV6-5; D is undetermined. The length of the CDR3 is 15 residues. Germline CDR1 reads MNHEY; CDR2 reads SVGAGI. V was pared by 0 bases and J by 2 bases, with 9 bases between. This chain's CDR3 is CASSYSRRNTDTQYF. CDR3 nucleotides: TGTGCCAGCAGTTACTCGAGACGGAACACAGATACGCAGTATTTT.

In this sample, this clonotype turned up a few times. The chain joins TRBV12-3 or TRBV12-4 to TRBJ2-3; D gene unclear. V lost 5 bases, J lost 4 bases, and 10 bases lay in between. This CDR3 region has 13 residues. CDR3 loop: CASSLQEADTQYF. In DNA form, the CDR3 reads TGTGCCAGCAGTCTCCAAGAAGCAGATACGCAGTATTTT.

This chain links TRBV6-6 with TRBJ2-5; D could derive from TRBD1 or TRBD2 (5 bases each). Trimming left V 0 bases short and J 1 base short, with 9 bases between. CDR1 and CDR2 (germline): MNHNY, SVGAGI (reference sequence). This CDR3 has 15 residues. The DNA of the CDR3 is TGTGCCAGCAGTTACTCGACGGGGCTCCAAGAGACCCAGTACTTC. It specifies CASSYSTGLQETQYF.

The table lists this clonotype with a few counts. The chain is built from TRBV29-1 and TRBJ2-3, with 9 bases fitting TRBD1. V gave up 3 bases and J gave up 3 bases; unmatched junction bases: 4. This CDR3 region has 14 residues. Germline V gene lookup returns CDR1 SQVTM and CDR2 ANQGSEA. The CDR3 spells CSVERTGATDTQYF. CDR3 DNA: TGCAGCGTTGAGAGGACAGGGGCGACAGATACGCAGTATTTT.

This chain uses TRBV6-2 or TRBV6-3 with TRBJ2-5; 13 bases fit TRBD2. Per germline, CDR1 MNHEY and CDR2 SVGEGT. Trimming at V came to 4 bases and at J to 2 bases, leaving 10 bases not matched to a gene. The CDR3 runs 18 residues. The CDR3 DNA follows: TGTGCCAGCAGTTGGGACAGACTAGCGGGGGGTCTTCAAGAGACCCAGTACTTC. This gives the protein CASSWDRLAGGLQETQYF.

The chain carries TRBV29-1 and TRBJ2-7; 11 bases align to TRBD1. V gave up 6 bases and J gave up 5 bases; unmatched junction bases: 6. Germline V gene sequence: CDR1 SQVTM, CDR2 ANQGSEA. The length of the CDR3 is 13 residues. CDR3 in amino acids: CSVGTGGLDEQYF. The CDR3, as DNA: TGCAGCGTAGGGACAGGGGGATTGGACGAGCAGTACTTC.

In this sample, this clonotype turned up a few times. The chain carries TRBV5-1 and TRBJ1-1; D not certain. This CDR3 comprises 12 residues. Germline lookup yields CDR1 SGHRS and CDR2 YFSETQ. V was shortened by 0 bases and J by 8 bases, with 8 bases between the two germline ends. CDR3 in amino acids: CASSLEFGEAFF. The CDR3 DNA is TGCGCCAGCAGCTTGGAGTTCGGGGAAGCTTTCTTT.

The chain has TRBV7-2 and TRBJ2-5; 9 bases line up with TRBD2. J was trimmed by 4 bases and V by 8 bases; bases with no gene match: 17. The CDR3 runs to 17 residues. Germline V gene lookup returns CDR1 SGHTA and CDR2 FQGNSA. DNA of the CDR3: TGTGCCAGCTTGGTACGGGGGGGACTAGCCCAACGAGAGACCCAGTACTTC. Amino acids: CASLVRGGLAQRETQYF.

The V gene is TRBV7-2, the J gene TRBJ1-2; TRBD1 agrees at 7 bases. Germline-derived CDR1 and CDR2 are SGHTA and FQGNSA. This CDR3 comprises 14 residues. The V segment lost 5 bases and the J segment 3 bases; nucleotides outside the gene matches: 6. CDR3: CASSQDRVDYGYTF. DNA for the CDR3: TGTGCCAGCAGCCAAGACAGGGTTGACTATGGCTACACCTTC.

The chain carries TRBV6-5 and TRBJ2-3; TRBD2 aligns across 10 bases. J was trimmed by 2 bases and V by 4 bases; bases with no gene match: 3. CDR1 is MNHEY, CDR2 SVGAGI, per germline. CDR3 size: 15 residues. The CDR3 here is CASSWTSGNTDTQYF. CDR3 nucleotides: TGTGCCAGCAGTTGGACTAGCGGAAACACAGATACGCAGTATTTT.

J is TRBJ2-1 and V is TRBV6-2 or TRBV6-3, with 10 bases matching TRBD2. The V segment lost 5 bases and the J segment 2 bases; nucleotides outside the gene matches: 3. The CDR3 is 15 residues long. The germline V gene has CDR1 MNHEY and CDR2 SVGEGT. Here the CDR3 reads CASSLAGVTYNEQFF. For the CDR3, the DNA is TGTGCCAGCAGTCTAGCGGGAGTCACCTACAATGAGCAGTTCTTC.

This clonotype was counted many times. The genes are TRBV4-3 and TRBJ2-7, with 11 bases fitting TRBD1. The CDR3 loop spans 14 amino acids. After removal of 4 bases from V and 4 bases from J, the junction contained 3 bases not matched to a gene. Per germline, CDR1 LGHNA and CDR2 YSLEER. The CDR3 DNA sequence: TGCGCCAGCAGCCGGACAGGGGGCTCGTACGAGCAGTACTTC. It specifies CASSRTGGSYEQYF.

The genes are TRBV7-2 and TRBJ2-5; D might be TRBD1 (6 bases). V lost 5 bases and J lost 2, with 21 bases in between. Germline assignment: CDR1 SGHTA and CDR2 FQGNSA. The CDR3 loop spans 17 amino acids. CDR3 amino acids: CASSVNTISGTQETQYF. The CDR3 region has the DNA TGTGCCAGCAGCGTCAATACTATTTCAGGGACACAAGAGACCCAGTACTTC.

This clonotype has a handful of counts. The DNA of the CDR3 is TGTGCCAGCAGCTGGGGTGTTGCAACTAATGAAAAACTGTTTTTT. Protein product: CASSWGVATNEKLFF. The V and J genes are TRBV25-1 and TRBJ1-4; D gene unclear. The CDR3 is 15 amino acids. Germline-derived CDR1 and CDR2 are MGHDK and SYGVNS. V gave up 6 bases and J gave up 0 bases, with 11 bases separating them.

This clonotype was detected once. This chain uses TRBV12-3 or TRBV12-4 with TRBJ1-1; the D gene is possibly TRBD1 (6 bases). CDR3 length: 13 residues. The V end lost 6 bases, the J end lost 6 bases, and 14 bases lay between the germline ends. This chain's CDR3 is CASRIQGIAEAFF. CDR3 nucleotide sequence: TGTGCCAGCAGAATACAGGGAATCGCTGAAGCTTTCTTT.

This clonotype has just one count. V usage is TRBV6-1 and J usage is TRBJ2-1; 7 positions match TRBD2. The CDR3 has 18 amino acids. J lost 3 bases, V lost 9 bases, and 20 bases had no gene match. Per the germline V gene, CDR1 is MNHNS and CDR2 is SASEGT. This CDR3 is CASQKRGAAGDSYNEQFF. CDR3 DNA: TGTGCCAGTCAGAAAAGGGGCGCGGCGGGAGACAGCTACAATGAGCAGTTCTTC.

This clonotype was seen more than once but under ten times. This chain links TRBV20-1 with TRBJ2-4; tentative D call: TRBD2 (6 bases). V shed 1 base and J shed 2 bases, with 15 bases lying between them. This CDR3 has 16 residues. The germline CDR1 and CDR2 sequences are DFQATT and SNEGSKA (reference sequence). The CDR3 sequence is CSARAQPSVPKNIQYF. The CDR3 DNA reads as TGCAGTGCTAGAGCCCAACCTAGCGTCCCCAAAAACATTCAGTACTTC.